Each of the 9 T cell receptor beta chains below was sequenced from the same sample in a study of OX40 agonist ivuxolimab in advanced cancers. Produced via immunoSEQ multiplex PCR; TCRdb's table is partial and in-frame only. Among more than 85,000 clones, approximately 90% were seen once, and the ten largest hold around 0.31%. The sequences come from CD4+ or CD8+ T cells sorted from blood, collected in a trial of the OX40 agonist ivuxolimab. The receptors come from an adult with an advanced solid tumor such as melanoma, head and neck, liver or kidney cancer.

DNA of the CDR3: TGTGCCAGCAGCCAACCCCTTTCCGGGACAGATAACTATGGCTACACCTTC. Its protein product is CASSQPLSGTDNYGYTF. The rearrangement links TRBV4-2 to TRBJ1-2; TRBD1 matches at 7 bases. The V and J ends lost 2 bases and 1 base, in that order; junction bases with no gene match: 10. The CDR3 has 17 amino acids. From germline, CDR1 is LGHNA and CDR2 YNFKEQ.

This clone was seen only once. V gene TRBV6-5 combines with J gene TRBJ1-3, with 7 positions matching TRBD1. The V gene end was trimmed by 0 bases and the J gene end by 8 bases; junction bases not matched to a gene: 7. Per the germline V gene, CDR1 is MNHEY and CDR2 is SVGAGI. CDR3 size: 15 residues. CDR3 region: CASSYSGQEWDTIYF. CDR3 in DNA: TGTGCCAGCAGTTACTCCGGACAGGAGTGGGACACCATATATTTT.

The V and J genes are TRBV19 and TRBJ1-1; 7 positions match TRBD1. CDR3 length equals 16 residues. Per germline, CDR1 LNHDA and CDR2 SQIVND (reference sequence). The V segment lost 5 bases and the J segment 1 base; nucleotides outside the gene matches: 10. The CDR3 sequence is CASSPHRTGANTEAFF. For the CDR3, the DNA is TGTGCCAGTAGTCCCCACCGGACAGGCGCGAACACTGAAGCTTTCTTT.

The genes are TRBV4-1 and TRBJ2-1; D may be TRBD1 (5 bases). V lost 1 base and J lost 4, with 11 bases in between. This CDR3 has 15 residues. Germline V CDR1 and CDR2: MGHRA, YSYEKL. In DNA, the CDR3 is TGCGCCAGCAGCCAAGGACAGACAACTTACAATGAGCAGTTCTTC. Protein sequence: CASSQGQTTYNEQFF.

This clone appeared once. This chain connects TRBV28 to TRBJ1-1, with a tentative D call TRBD1 (6 bases). Trimming removed 6 bases at V and 3 bases at J, with 17 bases between. Germline CDR1 and CDR2: MDHEN and SYDVKM. The CDR3 covers 15 residues. DNA of the CDR3: TGTGCCAGCAGAGAGCCCAGGGGTCACGACACTGAAGCTTTCTTT. Protein: CASREPRGHDTEAFF.

This clone was picked up one time. The chain employs TRBV7-8 and TRBJ2-5; D might be TRBD2 (5 bases). Trimming pared 1 base from V and 8 bases from J, leaving 11 bases between. CDR1 and CDR2 from the germline V gene are SGHVS and FQNEAQ. This CDR3 has 13 residues. The CDR3 is CASSLERDATQYF. The CDR3 coding sequence is TGTGCCAGCAGCTTAGAACGGGATGCCACCCAGTACTTC.

V and J are TRBV4-2 and TRBJ2-1; 13 nucleotides align to TRBD2. V trimming: 2 bases; J trimming: 9 bases; junction bases outside the gene matches: 10. Per germline, CDR1 LGHNA and CDR2 YNFKEQ. There are 17 residues in the CDR3. The CDR3 reads CASSQPSGTSGTGEQFF. The CDR3 DNA reads as TGTGCCAGCAGCCAACCATCAGGGACTAGCGGGACAGGTGAGCAGTTCTTC.

The chain has TRBV28 and TRBJ2-2; D is undetermined. CDR1 and CDR2 (germline): MDHEN, SYDVKM. V dropped 10 bases and J dropped 6 bases, with 6 bases sitting between them. The CDR3 loop spans 10 amino acids. The CDR3 bases are TGTGCCACCGAGGCCGGGGAGCTGTTTTTT. Its protein is CATEAGELFF.

This rearrangement joins TRBV28 to TRBJ1-5, with TRBD1 identical over 9 bases. The CDR3 consists of 16 residues. V gave up 6 bases and J gave up 0 bases; unmatched junction bases: 6. Germline assignment: CDR1 MDHEN and CDR2 SYDVKM. CDR3: CASSPGTGLSNQPQHF. The CDR3, as DNA: TGTGCCAGCAGCCCGGGGACAGGGCTTAGCAATCAGCCCCAGCATTTT.